This T cell receptor (beta chain) was captured in a study of blood T cell repertoires in COVID-19. Study-wide background: Samples representing acute and convalescent COVID-19 were sourced from the United States, Italy and Spain.

V was pared by 3 bases and J by 4 bases, with 10 bases between. The CDR3 is 13 amino acids. CDR1 and CDR2 from the germline V gene are SGHDT and YYEEEE. Recruits, aged about 18 to 95 years, lived in around 24 US areas. Each participant's cohort was designated according to participant-reported clinical history. As handled by the study authors: How many nucleated cells were present was estimated from reference gene primer amplification. Repertoires were generated with immunoSEQ multiplex PCR, while TCRdb's copy carries only in-frame clones and drops some. V, J and clone size are taken as reported in that table, and D and trimming were inferred from the DNA itself. The sample lists 140,000 to 150,000 clones, roughly 90% occurring once.

The sequencing input was PBMCs or T cells enriched from blood (not recorded which). The receptor was derived from a woman in her twenties or thirties with acute COVID-19. The genes are TRBV5-6 and TRBJ1-2; D is ambiguous. CDR3 loop: CASSSDTSYGYTF. CDR3 DNA sequence: TGTGCCAGCAGCTCCGACACTAGCTATGGCTACACCTTC.